This T cell receptor beta chain was recorded in a study of blood T cell repertoires in COVID-19. On the study more broadly: PBMCs, B-cell-depleted T cells, or T cells provided the cDNA or gDNA that made up the material.

CDR1 and CDR2 from the germline V gene are KGHSH and LQKENI. The CDR3 is made up of 14 amino acids. V shed 3 bases and J 3 bases; nucleotides not matched to a gene: 2. As handled by the study authors: Amplifying reference gene primers gave estimates of nucleated cell counts. Here immunoSEQ multiplex PCR was the method, and the copy in TCRdb shows in-frame clones only, minus some. That table supplies the V and J calls and clone size; D and trimming were determined from the DNA. The table shows roughly 300,000 clones, with 85% occurring only once. The receptor comes from a human donor in a cohort sampled during active COVID-19. The V and J genes are TRBV18 and TRBJ2-7; 10 bases line up with TRBD2. The sequenced sample was peripheral blood. The CDR3 sequence: CASSPQREGYEQYF. The CDR3 bases are TGTGCCAGCTCACCCCAGCGGGAGGGCTACGAGCAGTACTTC.